The 16 T cell receptor beta chains reported below all come from one sample, sequenced in a study of T cell clonotyping in hematopoietic cell transplantation. The repertoire was sequenced with immunoSEQ multiplex PCR; TCRdb's copy has only in-frame clones and lacks some. The sample has some 30,000 clones, 92% seen once. The sequenced sample was PBMCs, obtained 100 days after allogeneic stem cell transplant. All receptors come from a female patient between 50 and 59 years old who had an allogeneic stem cell transplant from a related donor, so the T cells may come from the graft donor. Some clones in this sample may be carry-over from other donors' samples.

This chain joins TRBV6-5 and TRBJ2-5, with D hard to call. This CDR3 spans 13 amino acids. Germline CDR1 and CDR2: MNHEY and SVGAGI. V gave up 7 bases and J gave up 7 bases, with 16 bases separating them. CDR3 nucleotides: TGTGCCAGCACAGTGAGGACGGCTGGGACCCAGTACTTC. Its translation: CASTVRTAGTQYF.

V and J are TRBV5-1 and TRBJ1-2; D unresolved. The CDR3 has 14 residues. Trimming pared 2 bases from V and 0 bases from J, leaving 8 bases between. CDR1 and CDR2 (germline): SGHRS, YFSETQ. The CDR3 DNA reads as TGCGCCAGCAGCTTTGGAGGGTCTAACTATGGCTACACCTTC. Encoded protein: CASSFGGSNYGYTF.

The V call is TRBV5-6, the J call TRBJ2-6, with 7 bases identical to TRBD1. The V gene end was trimmed by 2 bases and the J gene end by 4 bases; junction bases not matched to a gene: 9. Germline V lookup: CDR1 SGHDT, CDR2 YYEEEE. The CDR3 has 17 amino acids. The CDR3 sequence is CASSFRGRTGGANVLTF. The CDR3 DNA is TGTGCCAGCAGCTTTCGCGGACGGACAGGAGGGGCCAACGTCCTGACTTTC.

The chain has TRBV5-1 and TRBJ2-7, with D unresolved. This CDR3 has 12 amino acids. Trimming left V 5 bases short and J 0 bases short, with 6 bases between. CDR1 is SGHRS and CDR2 is YFSETQ in the germline V gene. As DNA, the CDR3 is TGCGCCAGCAGTGGCAGCTCCTACGAGCAGTACTTC. It encodes CASSGSSYEQYF.

This clone has only one observation. V gene TRBV30 combines with J gene TRBJ2-5, with D perhaps given as TRBD1 or TRBD2 (7 bases each). V dropped 4 bases and J dropped 2 bases, with 11 bases sitting between them. The V gene's germline CDR1 is GTSNPN and CDR2 SVGIG (reference sequence). The CDR3 extends over 13 amino acids. CDR3 region: CAWKRGQQETQYF. CDR3 nucleotide sequence: TGTGCCTGGAAGCGGGGACAGCAAGAGACCCAGTACTTC.

The gene calls are TRBV14 and TRBJ2-7; D perhaps matches TRBD2 (6 bases). There are 16 residues in the CDR3. Germline CDR1 is SGHDN and CDR2 is FVKESK. Trimming cost V 0 bases and J 0 bases, with 12 bases left between them. The CDR3 spells CASSQERGRPSYEQYF. The CDR3 coding sequence is TGTGCCAGCAGCCAAGAGCGGGGCAGACCCTCCTACGAGCAGTACTTC.

J is TRBJ1-4 and V is TRBV7-9, with D perhaps TRBD1 (5 bases). This CDR3 has 13 residues. Germline-derived CDR1 and CDR2 are SEHNR and FQNEAQ (reference sequence). The V gene lost 3 bases and the J gene lost 8 bases, with 10 bases spanning the gap. CDR3 DNA sequence: TGTGCCAGCAGCTTCGGGGGGGGAGAAAAACTGTTTTTT. Translating it yields CASSFGGGEKLFF.

The rearrangement links TRBV29-1 to TRBJ1-1; possibly TRBD1 for D (6 bases). V was pared by 6 bases and J by 9 bases, with 20 bases between. The CDR3 consists of 13 residues. CDR1 and CDR2 (germline): SQVTM, ANQGSEA. In nucleotides, the CDR3 is TGCAGCGTCCCCAGCGGGGGGCACTCCCAAGCTTTCTTT. It encodes CSVPSGGHSQAFF.

The chain couples TRBV10-3 to TRBJ1-6; possibly TRBD1 for D (5 bases). The CDR3 spans 14 residues. Trimming pared 7 bases from V and 4 bases from J, leaving 11 bases between. Germline V gives CDR1 ENHRY, CDR2 SYGVKD. The CDR3 DNA reads as TGTGCCATCACCTCGACAGATTATAATTCACCCCTCCACTTT. It codes for CAITSTDYNSPLHF.

The chain is built from TRBV10-1 and TRBJ2-7; D remains unclear. The CDR3 sequence is 12 residues long. Germline V lookup: CDR1 WNHNN, CDR2 SYGVQD (reference sequence). V lost 3 bases to trimming and J lost 8 bases, with 11 bases between them. The CDR3 region has the DNA TGCGCCAGCAGTGACCGGTCCAACAAGCAGTACTTC. Translating gives CASSDRSNKQYF.

V and J are TRBV6-1 and TRBJ1-4; D is possibly TRBD1 (5 bases). The CDR3 has 14 amino acids. V dropped 2 bases and J dropped 11 bases, with 15 bases sitting between them. Germline CDR1 MNHNS, CDR2 SASEGT. CDR3 protein: CASSELAGAGKLFF. CDR3 DNA sequence: TGTGCCAGCAGTGAATTGGCCGGGGCTGGGAAACTGTTTTTT.

The V call is TRBV6-6, the J call TRBJ2-7; possible D gene TRBD1, 5 bases. V was trimmed by 2 bases and J by 0 bases, leaving 5 bases between them. In germline, CDR1 is MNHNY, CDR2 SVGAGI (reference sequence). This CDR3 contains 13 residues. CDR3: CASSYRGSYEQYF. In DNA, the CDR3 is TGTGCCAGCAGTTACAGGGGCTCCTACGAGCAGTACTTC.

This rearrangement joins TRBV5-1 to TRBJ1-6, with 7 bases aligning to TRBD1. This CDR3 contains 15 residues. V dropped 0 bases and J dropped 8; count of bases not matched to a gene: 5. Germline assignment: CDR1 SGHRS and CDR2 YFSETQ. CDR3 in DNA: TGCGCCAGCAGCTTGGCCGCGGGACAGTATTCACCCCTCCACTTT. Amino acid sequence: CASSLAAGQYSPLHF.

The V and J genes are TRBV30 and TRBJ2-3, with a possible D match to TRBD1 (6 bases). This CDR3 region has 16 residues. CDR1 is GTSNPN and CDR2 is SVGIG in the germline V gene (reference sequence). Trimming left V 1 base short and J 4 bases short, with 18 bases between. The CDR3 nucleotides read TGTGCCTGGAGTGGGCCGGGTACAGGGCCCGCAGATACGCAGTATTTT. This gives the protein CAWSGPGTGPADTQYF.

The chain employs TRBV13 and TRBJ2-3; D might be TRBD2 (6 bases). The germline V and J ends were trimmed by 5 bases and 2 bases, with 14 bases remaining between them. Germline values: CDR1 PRHDT, CDR2 FYEKMQ (reference sequence). CDR3 length equals 15 residues. The CDR3 DNA sequence: TGTGCCAGCAGCAAGGGACTGTTAATCACAGATACGCAGTATTTT. This translates into CASSKGLLITDTQYF. The whole variable domain, filled in from reference TRBV13 and TRBJ2-3, reads AAGVIQSPRHLIKEKRETATLKCYPIPRHDTVYWYQQGPGQDPQFLISFYEKMQSDKGSIPDRFSAQQFSDYHSELNMSSLELGDSALYFCASSKGLLITDTQYFGPGTRLTVL.

This clone was picked up a small number of times. V and J are TRBV5-4 and TRBJ1-6, with TRBD1 as a possible D gene (5 bases). V lost 2 bases and J lost 2, with 11 bases in between. Germline CDR1 reads SGHNT; CDR2 reads YYREEE (reference sequence). This CDR3 has 16 amino acids. The CDR3 DNA is TGTGCCAGCAGCTTCTCGGGGGGAACCTATAATTCACCCCTCCACTTT. Amino acids: CASSFSGGTYNSPLHF.